Listed below are T cell receptor beta chains from one sample, sequenced in a study of blood T cell repertoires in COVID-19. Repertoires were generated with immunoSEQ multiplex PCR, while TCRdb's copy carries only in-frame clones and drops some. The table lists roughly 230,000 clones, over 85% of them singletons. The material sequenced was PBMCs or T cells enriched from blood (not recorded which). All receptors derive from a woman in her thirties with acute COVID-19. CDR3s include the opening cysteine and the closing phenylalanine or tryptophan. The order of the fields is clone size, J gene, V gene, D gene, CDR3 DNA, CDR3 protein. A D gene is named only where the DNA matches it firmly. The size field is filled for only some rows; it gives once, few, many or a size class.

once TRBJ2-3 TRBV6-2/TRBV6-3 TRBD2 TGTGCCAGCAGTTACTTCGGGACTAGTGTCACAGATACGCAGTATTTT CASSYFGTSVTDTQYF
- TRBJ1-2 TRBV6-5 TRBD1 TGTGCCAGCAGTAACGACAGGGGCGACTATGGCTACACCTTC CASSNDRGDYGYTF
- TRBJ1-2 TRBV14 TRBD1 TGTGCCAGCAGCCGGGACAGGGGGATCGGCTACACCTTC CASSRDRGIGYTF
- TRBJ2-2 TRBV15 TRBD1 TGTGCCACCAGCAGAGTAAGTATCCAGGGGGAAACCGGGGAGCTGTTTTTT CATSRVSIQGETGELFF
once TRBJ1-6 TRBV5-1 - TGCGCCAGCAGCTCCTCGACAGAAAATTCACCCCTCCACTTT CASSSSTENSPLHF
- TRBJ2-3 TRBV6-5 - TGTGCCAGCATGAGGACAGGCACAGATACGCAGTATTTT CASMRTGTDTQYF
once TRBJ2-5 TRBV24-1 - TGTGCCACCAACATACTGGAGAGGTTAACGGTCCAAGAGACCCAGTACTTC CATNILERLTVQETQYF
- TRBJ2-3 TRBV18 - TGTGCCAGCTCACCACCCAGTCGTGATACGCAGTATTTT CASSPPSRDTQYF
- TRBJ2-7 TRBV3-1/TRBV3-2 TRBD1 TGTGCCAGCAGCTCCCCCGGGACAGTGTTGTACGAGCAGTACTTC CASSSPGTVLYEQYF
- TRBJ1-1 TRBV24-1 TRBD1 TGTGCCACCAGCGGGGACAGTTGGGCTGAAGCTTTCTTT CATSGDSWAEAFF
- TRBJ1-5 TRBV7-8 TRBD1 TGTGCCAGCAGCCTACAGGGGATCAATCAGCCCCAGCATTTT CASSLQGINQPQHF
- TRBJ2-2 TRBV28 TRBD1 TGTGCCAGCAGGGACGCCGGGACAGGGGGGACCGGGGAGCTGTTTTTT CASRDAGTGGTGELFF
- TRBJ2-2 TRBV28 - TGTGCCAGCAGTTCGACTAGAAACACCGGGGAGCTGTTTTTT CASSSTRNTGELFF
- TRBJ1-1 TRBV4-1 TRBD1 TGCGCCAGCAGCCACAGACAGGGGAACACTGAAGCTTTCTTT CASSHRQGNTEAFF
- TRBJ1-1 TRBV11-2 - TGTGCCAGCAGCGCTCTACAGGGTTCGTACACTGAAGCTTTCTTT CASSALQGSYTEAFF
- TRBJ1-2 TRBV14 TRBD1 TGTGCCAGCAGCCAAGATGCCCTCGACAGGGCCTATGGCTACACCTTC CASSQDALDRAYGYTF
- TRBJ1-1 TRBV5-1 - TGCGCCAGCAGCTTACGGAGGGGCCCGAACACTGAAGCTTTCTTT CASSLRRGPNTEAFF
once TRBJ1-1 TRBV7-9 TRBD1 TGTGCCAGCAGCTCGAAAGCAGGGGGCCTCATGAACACTGAAGCTTTCTTT CASSSKAGGLMNTEAFF
once TRBJ2-1 TRBV7-8 - TGTGCCAGCAGCTTACGGGACTTGTACAATGAGCAGTTCTTC CASSLRDLYNEQFF
- TRBJ2-5 TRBV10-3 - TGTGCCATCAGTGAGTCGGGGACAAGGCCCGAGACCCAGTACTTC CAISESGTRPETQYF